This TCR beta chain was sequenced during a study of technical replicates of blood from several donors. Trimming shortened V by 1 base and J by 11 bases, and 16 bases separated the two germline ends. This CDR3 spans 15 amino acids. The germline gives CDR1 SGHNT, CDR2 YYREEE (reference sequence). This clone appeared a few times. Profiling relied on immunoSEQ multiplex PCR, and the TCRdb table lists in-frame clones only, not all of them. The table includes 40,000 to 60,000 clones, 85% to 90% detected once. This rearrangement joins TRBV5-4 to TRBJ1-6, with D perhaps matching TRBD1 (6 bases). The sequence was obtained from a human donor in good health. Some clones in this sample may be carry-over from other donors' samples. The sequenced material came from PBMCs. The CDR3 loop reads CASSLYGTIPTPLHF. CDR3 nucleotides: TGTGCCAGCAGCTTGTATGGGACAATCCCGACACCCCTCCACTTT.